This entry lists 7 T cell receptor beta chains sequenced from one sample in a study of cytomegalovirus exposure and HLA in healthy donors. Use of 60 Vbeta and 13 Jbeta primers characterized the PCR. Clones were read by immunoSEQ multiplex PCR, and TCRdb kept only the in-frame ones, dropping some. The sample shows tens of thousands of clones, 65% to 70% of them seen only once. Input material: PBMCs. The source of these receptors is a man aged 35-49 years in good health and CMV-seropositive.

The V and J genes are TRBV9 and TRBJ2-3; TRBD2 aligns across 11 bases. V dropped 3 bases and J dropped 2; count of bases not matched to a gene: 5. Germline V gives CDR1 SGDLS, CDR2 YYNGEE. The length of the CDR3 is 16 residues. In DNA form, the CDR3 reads TGTGCCAGCAGCGCCGGGACTAGCGGCTACACAGATACGCAGTATTTT. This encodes CASSAGTSGYTDTQYF.

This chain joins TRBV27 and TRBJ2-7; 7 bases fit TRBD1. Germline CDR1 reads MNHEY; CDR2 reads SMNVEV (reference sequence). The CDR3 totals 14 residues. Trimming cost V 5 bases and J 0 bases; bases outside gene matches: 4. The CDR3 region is CASSLWDSSYEQYF. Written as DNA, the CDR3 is TGTGCCAGCAGTCTCTGGGACAGCTCCTACGAGCAGTACTTC.

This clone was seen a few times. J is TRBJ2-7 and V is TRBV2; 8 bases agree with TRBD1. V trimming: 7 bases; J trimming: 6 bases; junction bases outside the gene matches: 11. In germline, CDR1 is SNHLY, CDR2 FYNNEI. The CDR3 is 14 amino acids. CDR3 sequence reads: CASTNQDRVTEQYF. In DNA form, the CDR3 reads TGTGCCAGCACCAATCAGGACAGGGTTACCGAGCAGTACTTC.

The CDR3 bases are TGTGCCAGTAGTCAGGACAGGGGCGGGCGTCAGCCCCAGCATTTT. Translation gives CASSQDRGGRQPQHF. The chain recombines TRBV19 with TRBJ1-5, with TRBD1 identical over 9 bases. CDR3 size: 15 residues. Per germline, CDR1 LNHDA and CDR2 SQIVND (reference sequence). The ends lost 5 bases at V and 6 bases at J; junction bases unmatched: 8.

CDR3 in amino acids: CASSLDPGGGYEQYF. DNA for the CDR3: TGCGCCAGCAGCTTGGATCCAGGGGGAGGTTACGAGCAGTACTTC. This sequence joins TRBV5-1 and TRBJ2-7; tentatively, D is TRBD1 (7 bases). Trimming pared 0 bases from V and 4 bases from J, leaving 14 bases between. Germline assignment: CDR1 SGHRS and CDR2 YFSETQ. This CDR3 region has 15 residues.

The CDR3 loop is CASRPAGLETQYF. The CDR3 coding sequence is TGTGCCAGCAGGCCGGCAGGGTTAGAGACCCAGTACTTC. This chain links TRBV6-6 with TRBJ2-5; D may be TRBD1 (5 bases). There are 13 residues in the CDR3. V was shortened by 6 bases and J by 4 bases, with 12 bases between the two germline ends. CDR1 MNHNY and CDR2 SVGAGI come from the germline V gene (reference sequence).

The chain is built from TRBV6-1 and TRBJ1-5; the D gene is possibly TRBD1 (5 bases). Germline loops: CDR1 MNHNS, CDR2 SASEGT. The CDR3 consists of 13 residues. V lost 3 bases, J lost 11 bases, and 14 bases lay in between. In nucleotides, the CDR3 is TGTGCCAGCAGTGAGGGGCCTGTGTCGTCCCAGCATTTT. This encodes CASSEGPVSSQHF.